These 8 T cell receptor beta chains came from one sample sequenced in a study of blood T cells in healthy people across ages. The authors ran a second PCR of about 6 to 11 cycles using a sample-barcoded 5' primer and a J-beta primer mix. TCRdb re-derived calls from the 5' RACE reads in MiXCR, one entry per CDR3 protein. In the table there are hundreds of thousands of distinct CDR3 sequences, approximately 53% of which are singletons. Sequences were obtained from blood. The receptors derive from a man aged 35-49 years in good health.

The gene calls are TRBV5-4 and TRBJ1-2, with 9 positions matching TRBD1. Looked up from germline, CDR1 is SGHNT and CDR2 is YYREEE (reference sequence). This CDR3 has 15 amino acids. J was trimmed by 5 bases and V by 3 bases; bases with no gene match: 8. The CDR3 here is CASSYPGQGIYGYTF. The CDR3 DNA reads as TGTGCCAGCAGCTACCCGGGACAGGGAATTTATGGCTACACCTTC. Full variable domain (remainder filled in from reference TRBV5-4 and TRBJ1-2): ETGVTQSPTHLIKTRGQQVTLRCSSQSGHNTVSWYQQALGQGPQFIFQYYREEENGRGNFPPRFSGLQFPNYSSELNVNALELDDSALYLCASSYPGQGIYGYTFGSGTRLTVV.

The chain carries TRBV29-1 and TRBJ2-2; tentative D call: TRBD1 (6 bases). CDR1 and CDR2 from the germline V gene are SQVTM and ANQGSEA. V was pared by 4 bases and J by 1 base, with 10 bases between. There are 14 residues in the CDR3. Written as DNA, the CDR3 is TGCAGCGTTGCGGGACATGTGAACACCGGGGAGCTGTTTTTT. Its protein product is CSVAGHVNTGELFF.

This clonotype was counted between two and nine times. The genes are TRBV7-8 and TRBJ2-1, with 10 bases matching TRBD2. Trimming at V came to 6 bases and at J to 2 bases, leaving 1 base not matched to a gene. Germline V gene sequence: CDR1 SGHVS, CDR2 FQNEAQ. The CDR3 has 14 amino acids. Here the CDR3 DNA reads TGTGCCAGCAGGAGCGGGGGGGCCTACAATGAGCAGTTCTTC. Translating it yields CASRSGGAYNEQFF.

This clonotype was counted a few times. The chain joins TRBV10-3 to TRBJ2-6; TRBD1 or TRBD2 may be the D gene (5 bases each). Between the trimmed V and J ends, which lost 7 bases and 0 bases, there was a span of 10 bases. This CDR3 region has 15 residues. Germline assignment: CDR1 ENHRY and CDR2 SYGVKD. The CDR3 nucleotides read TGTGCCATCAAAGGGGAGAGCTCTGGGGCCAACGTCCTGACTTTC. Residues: CAIKGESSGANVLTF.

The chain links TRBV3-1 to TRBJ2-5, with D uncertain. The J call may be in error: the DNA end matches TRBJ2-7 better. CDR3 length equals 15 residues. Germline V gives CDR1 LGHDT, CDR2 YNNKEL (reference sequence). The CDR3 protein is CASSAQDSVLGEQYF. The CDR3 DNA is TGTGCCAGCAGCGCCCAGGATTCGGTTTTGGGCGAGCAGTACTTC.

Remarks on this clonotype: An end of the junction does not agree with germline; a read error may underlie this. The CDR3 bases are TGTACCAGCAGTTCCAGGGGTCTAGTAGTTACGCAGTATTTT. Encoded protein: CTSSSRGLVVTQYF. The chain has TRBV6-5 and TRBJ2-3, with D perhaps TRBD1 (6 bases). The length of the CDR3 is 14 residues. Germline V gene lookup returns CDR1 MNHEY and CDR2 SVGAGI.

In its sample, this clonotype was seen once. This sequence joins TRBV11-1 and TRBJ1-1, with TRBD1 matching over 10 bases. Germline V gives CDR1 SGHAT, CDR2 FQDESV (reference sequence). The trim removed 1 base at V and 5 bases at J, leaving 7 bases unmatched. This CDR3 is 16 amino acids long. The CDR3 spells CASSLVTGGGRTEAFF. The DNA of the CDR3 is TGTGCCAGCAGCTTAGTGACAGGGGGCGGTCGGACTGAAGCTTTCTTT.

This chain uses TRBV13 with TRBJ1-1; 10 bases are shared with TRBD1. This CDR3 contains 14 residues. J was trimmed by 6 bases and V by 4 bases; bases with no gene match: 5. Germline CDR1 is PRHDT and CDR2 is FYEKMQ (reference sequence). As DNA, the CDR3 is TGTGCCAGCAGCTCGGACAGGGGGTTTCCTGAAGCTTTCTTT. Translating gives CASSSDRGFPEAFF.